One and the same sample provided the 22 T cell receptor beta chains below, sequenced in a study of T cells after yellow fever vaccination. TCRdb independently ran MiXCR on the 5' RACE reads; one entry per CDR3 protein. The sample has about 300,000 distinct CDR3 sequences; 3% to 4.5% are singletons. The starting material was PBMCs, obtained 5 days after the yellow fever booster vaccination. The receptor source for this set is a man younger than 30 who received the YFV17D yellow fever vaccine.

This clonotype was counted only a few times. This rearrangement joins TRBV7-9 to TRBJ1-2; 9 bases are a match to TRBD1. The CDR3 spans 14 residues. Per germline, CDR1 SEHNR and CDR2 FQNEAQ (reference sequence). The V segment lost 6 bases and the J segment 3 bases; nucleotides outside the gene matches: 5. This CDR3 is CASRERDRDYGYTF. In DNA form, the CDR3 reads TGTGCCAGCAGGGAACGGGACAGGGACTATGGCTACACCTTC.

This clonotype appeared many times. The J gene is TRBJ2-5, the V gene TRBV7-2; tentative D call: TRBD1 (5 bases). V dropped 5 bases and J dropped 3 bases, with 10 bases sitting between them. In germline, CDR1 is SGHTA, CDR2 FQGNSA. The CDR3 runs 13 residues. The CDR3 sequence is CASSAIREETQYF. The CDR3 nucleotides read TGTGCCAGCAGCGCGATCAGGGAAGAGACCCAGTACTTC.

Worth noting for this clonotype: This could be a read error, since a much larger clone is one nucleotide away. As DNA, the CDR3 is TGTGCCAGCAGTTACTCGAGGGGGGGCAGGGGGGATTCACCCCTCCACTTT. Its translation: CASSYSRGGRGDSPLHF. This sequence joins TRBV6-5 and TRBJ1-6; TRBD1 agrees at 7 bases. The CDR3 loop spans 17 amino acids. V lost 0 bases to trimming and J lost 8 bases; unmatched junction nucleotides: 10. Looked up from germline, CDR1 is MNHEY and CDR2 is SVGAGI.

This clonotype was detected many times. The rearrangement uses TRBV10-3 and TRBJ1-5; D call uncertain. Deletions cut 2 bases from V and 4 bases from J, with 6 bases between. Germline lookup yields CDR1 ENHRY and CDR2 SYGVKD. This CDR3 has 13 residues. The CDR3: CAISEMRNQPQHF. As DNA, the CDR3 is TGTGCCATCAGTGAGATGAGGAATCAGCCCCAGCATTTT.

This clonotype was picked up a small number of times. This sequence joins TRBV2 and TRBJ2-3, with a possible D match to TRBD1 (5 bases). This CDR3 contains 15 residues. V was cut by 2 bases and J by 4 bases, with 13 bases left in between. Per germline, CDR1 SNHLY and CDR2 FYNNEI. The CDR3 sequence: CASSEYGAGPDTQYF. In DNA, the CDR3 is TGTGCCAGCAGTGAATATGGGGCAGGACCAGATACGCAGTATTTT.

This clonotype has more than one count but fewer than ten. The gene calls are TRBV6-6 and TRBJ2-7, with 7 bases matching TRBD1. The V and J ends lost 6 bases and 2 bases, in that order; junction bases with no gene match: 10. Germline CDR1 is MNHNY and CDR2 is SVGAGI (reference sequence). This CDR3 comprises 15 residues. The CDR3 spells CASSQGWTGTYEQYV. In nucleotides, the CDR3 is TGTGCCAGCAGCCAGGGCTGGACAGGCACCTACGAGCAGTACGTC.

The J gene is TRBJ2-5, the V gene TRBV7-2; 7 nucleotides align to TRBD2. The CDR3 has 15 amino acids. Germline loops: CDR1 SGHTA, CDR2 FQGNSA. Trimming took 6 bases from V and 5 from J; bases not matched to a gene: 12. CDR3 sequence reads: CASSRAHSGEETQYF. CDR3 coding DNA: TGTGCCAGCAGTCGAGCGCACAGCGGGGAGGAGACCCAGTACTTC.

This clonotype appeared many times. The chain has TRBV20-1 and TRBJ2-1; no reliable D call. Deletions cut 2 bases from V and 0 bases from J, with 11 bases between. Germline V lookup: CDR1 DFQATT, CDR2 SNEGSKA (reference sequence). This CDR3 is 15 amino acids long. CDR3 sequence reads: CSARIRSRSYNEQFF. CDR3 in DNA: TGCAGTGCTAGAATCAGGAGCCGCTCCTACAATGAGCAGTTCTTC.

This clonotype has just a few counts. Written as DNA, the CDR3 is TGTGCCAGCAGCTTAGCCGGACAAAGCTACGAGCAGTACTTC. Protein product: CASSLAGQSYEQYF. This chain joins TRBV7-3 and TRBJ2-7, with D possibly TRBD1 on 5 matching bases. Germline V lookup: CDR1 SGHTA, CDR2 FQGTGA. Trimming took 2 bases from V and 3 from J, leaving 11 bases between them. The CDR3 totals 14 residues.

The chain carries TRBV7-2 and TRBJ2-3; maybe TRBD1 (6 bases). V lost 3 bases, J lost 6 bases, and 22 bases lay in between. The germline V gene encodes CDR1 SGHTA and CDR2 FQGNSA. This CDR3 has 17 amino acids. In DNA form, the CDR3 reads TGTGCCAGCAGCTTGGCCCCGGGACATTGGAGGTCCGATACGCAGTATTTT. Translation: CASSLAPGHWRSDTQYF.

The V and J genes are TRBV10-3 and TRBJ2-5; D uncertain. V was cut by 6 bases and J by 3 bases, with 8 bases left in between. The CDR3 extends over 12 amino acids. Germline values: CDR1 ENHRY, CDR2 SYGVKD. The CDR3 reads CAISSLEETQYF. Here the CDR3 DNA reads TGTGCCATCAGCTCCTTGGAAGAGACCCAGTACTTC.

The chain recombines TRBV6-2 or TRBV6-3 with TRBJ2-1; D possibly corresponds to TRBD2 (6 bases). Trimming stripped 5 bases from V and 0 bases from J, with 14 bases between. Germline CDR1 and CDR2: MNHEY and SVGEGT. CDR3 length: 16 residues. The CDR3: CASSPGTLNSYNEQFF. The CDR3 DNA sequence: TGTGCCAGCAGTCCAGGGACTTTGAACTCCTACAATGAGCAGTTCTTC.

A few counts support this clonotype. The rearrangement joins TRBV7-2 to TRBJ2-5; no clear D gene. Per germline, CDR1 SGHTA and CDR2 FQGNSA. Trimming cost V 3 bases and J 9 bases, with 11 bases left between them. The CDR3 totals 12 residues. CDR3 in amino acids: CASSFYPVAQYF. The CDR3 DNA reads TGTGCCAGCAGCTTCTACCCCGTGGCCCAGTACTTC.

There are many counts of this clonotype. The V and J genes are TRBV7-2 and TRBJ2-1; TRBD1 is a possible D gene (6 bases). Per the germline V gene, CDR1 is SGHTA and CDR2 is FQGNSA. V gave up 4 bases and J gave up 3 bases, with 13 bases separating them. This CDR3 comprises 15 residues. CDR3 protein: CASSSGTRGYNEQFF. CDR3 DNA sequence: TGTGCCAGCAGCTCCGGGACACGCGGCTACAATGAGCAGTTCTTC.

In its sample, this clonotype was seen a few times. The genes are TRBV23-1 and TRBJ1-5, with 7 bases matching TRBD1. TRBV23-1 is classed as an ORF, of uncertain function. After removal of 6 bases from V and 11 bases from J, the junction contained 25 bases not matched to a gene. CDR3 length: 18 residues. The CDR3 nucleotides read TGCGCCAGCAGCCTCCTCCTCAGGACAGGTCAGGGTGCAGGGTCCCAGCATTTT. It codes for CASSLLLRTGQGAGSQHF.

This clonotype was detected only a few times. The CDR3: CASAGEFF. The CDR3 nucleotides read TGTGCCAGCGCAGGGGAGTTCTTC. The V and J genes are TRBV6-1 and TRBJ2-1, with D maybe TRBD1 (6 bases). The CDR3 is made up of 8 amino acids. Per the germline V gene, CDR1 is MNHNS and CDR2 is SASEGT. The germline V and J ends were trimmed by 8 bases and 14 bases, with 7 bases remaining between them.

This clonotype came up many times. This chain uses TRBV6-5 with TRBJ1-1; D is possibly TRBD1 (5 bases). V was cut by 0 bases and J by 4 bases, with 9 bases left in between. The CDR3 has 14 residues. Germline V gene sequence: CDR1 MNHEY, CDR2 SVGAGI. CDR3: CASSYSVGGTEAFF. The DNA for the CDR3 is TGTGCCAGCAGTTACTCCGTGGGGGGCACTGAAGCTTTCTTT.

This clonotype was counted at least ten times. The chain is built from TRBV6-5 and TRBJ2-2, with D unresolved. Trimming stripped 6 bases from V and 7 bases from J, with 6 bases between. Germline values: CDR1 MNHEY, CDR2 SVGAGI. The CDR3 covers 11 residues. The CDR3 loop reads CASRGYGELFF. CDR3 in DNA: TGTGCCAGCAGGGGGTACGGGGAGCTGTTTTTT.

This clonotype was seen a handful of times. This chain joins TRBV12-3 or TRBV12-4 and TRBJ1-1; maybe TRBD1 (5 bases). CDR3 length: 13 amino acids. V lost 8 bases and J lost 11, with 21 bases in between. In DNA, the CDR3 is TGTGCCAGCGGCCCCCAGGGACCTTTTGGGGCTTTCTTT. Protein sequence: CASGPQGPFGAFF.

The chain uses TRBV11-3 and TRBJ2-1, with 7 nucleotides matching TRBD1. From germline, CDR1 is SGHNT and CDR2 YENEEA. CDR3 length: 13 residues. Trimming removed 5 bases from V and 9 bases from J; junction bases left unmatched: 7. As DNA, the CDR3 is TGTGCCAGCAGCACCGCGACAGGGAGTGAGCAGTTCTTC. This gives the protein CASSTATGSEQFF.

This clonotype turned up a few times. The J gene is TRBJ2-2, the V gene TRBV6-1; 7 bases line up with TRBD1. CDR1 is MNHNS, CDR2 SASEGT, per germline. The V segment lost 9 bases and the J segment 5 bases; nucleotides outside the gene matches: 9. The CDR3 consists of 14 residues. The CDR3: CAREWAGGTGELFF. Written as DNA, the CDR3 is TGTGCCAGGGAGTGGGCAGGGGGAACCGGGGAGCTGTTTTTT.

The V and J genes are TRBV28 and TRBJ1-5; D is undetermined. V dropped 3 bases and J dropped 0 bases, with 6 bases sitting between them. The length of the CDR3 is 14 residues. The germline gives CDR1 MDHEN, CDR2 SYDVKM. CDR3 residues: CASSFSVSNQPQHF. The CDR3, as DNA: TGTGCCAGCAGTTTTAGCGTTAGCAATCAGCCCCAGCATTTT.